This T cell receptor beta chain was sequenced during a study of blood T cell repertoires in COVID-19. Overall study context: Samples of COVID-19 (acute and convalescent) were obtained from the United States, Italy and Spain. Sources were T cells, B-cell-depleted T cells, or PBMCs; the material itself was cDNA or gDNA.

How the authors handled the data: Nucleated cell number was recorded as an estimate derived from reference gene primer amplification. TCRdb keeps only in-frame clones here, not all; method: immunoSEQ multiplex PCR. V, J and clone size are those of that table, while D and trimming were read from the DNA. Altogether 190,000 or so clones are present, roughly 90% being singletons, with the ten largest covering around 0.63%. This CDR3 is 15 amino acids long. With V trimmed by 0 bases and J by 11 bases, 6 bases remained unmatched. Germline CDR1 SGHRS, CDR2 YFSETQ. This clonotype originated in a man in his fifties with acute or convalescent COVID-19. The chain combines TRBV5-1 with TRBJ2-1, with 12 bases identical to TRBD2. Sequenced input: peripheral blood. The CDR3 DNA reads as TGCGCCAGCAGCTTGGCCCGACTAGCGGGAGAGCAGCAGTTCTTC. As protein: CASSLARLAGEQQFF.